Following are 14 T cell receptor beta chains from one sample sequenced in a study of T cell repertoires in cytomegalovirus infection. TCRdb analysed the reads with MiXCR anew, one entry per CDR3 protein. The repertoire holds about 740,000 distinct CDR3 sequences, 35% seen once, with under 3% in the top ten. Sequencing used PBMCs. These receptors were taken from a human donor in good health (CMV status not recorded). Some clones in this sample may be carry-over from other donors' samples.

The chain carries TRBV28 and TRBJ2-5; TRBD1 agrees at 7 bases. Losses at the gene ends were 5 bases for V and 5 bases for J; bases not matched to a gene: 11. Germline V gene lookup returns CDR1 MDHEN and CDR2 SYDVKM. The CDR3 totals 15 residues. CDR3 sequence: CASSQYPGGRETQYF. For the CDR3, the DNA is TGTGCCAGCAGTCAGTACCCAGGGGGACGGGAGACCCAGTACTTC.

This clonotype showed up many times. The V call is TRBV7-3, the J call TRBJ1-6; the match to TRBD1 covers 7 bases. The germline gives CDR1 SGHTA, CDR2 FQGTGA. This CDR3 has 19 amino acids. Trimming cost V 0 bases and J 3 bases; bases outside gene matches: 11. CDR3 sequence (DNA): TGTGCCAGCAGCTTAACCCCATCCGAACCAGGGGGCTATAATTCACCCCTCCACTTT. Translating gives CASSLTPSEPGGYNSPLHF.

This chain uses TRBV5-6 with TRBJ1-2, with a possible D match to TRBD1 (6 bases). This CDR3 comprises 14 residues. With 2 bases removed from V and 4 bases from J, the gap between germline ends came to 12 bases. In germline, CDR1 is SGHDT, CDR2 YYEEEE. The CDR3 DNA sequence: TGTGCCAGCAGCTTCCGAGACAGGAGCTATGGCTACACCTTC. It translates to CASSFRDRSYGYTF. The whole variable domain, filled in from reference TRBV5-6 and TRBJ1-2, reads DAGVTQSPTHLIKTRGQQVTLRCSPKSGHDTVSWYQQALGQGPQFIFQYYEEEERQRGNFPDRFSGHQFPNYSSELNVNALLLGDSALYLCASSFRDRSYGYTFGSGTRLTVV.

CDR3 protein: CASSYSDRGFDTGELFF. CDR3 nucleotides: TGTGCCAGCAGTTACTCTGACAGGGGGTTTGACACCGGGGAGCTGTTTTTT. V and J are TRBV6-2 or TRBV6-3 and TRBJ2-2; 9 bases match TRBD1. Germline V gene data show CDR1 as MNHEY and CDR2 as SVGEGT. This CDR3 region has 17 residues. The trim removed 0 bases at V and 3 bases at J, leaving 5 bases unmatched.

Here the CDR3 reads CASNPVGGQGIVEAFF. In DNA, the CDR3 is TGTGCCAGCAACCCTGTGGGGGGGCAGGGAATCGTAGAAGCTTTCTTT. V gene TRBV28 combines with J gene TRBJ1-1; the D gene is possibly TRBD1 (6 bases). The CDR3 totals 16 residues. V was pared by 7 bases and J by 8 bases, with 26 bases between. The V gene's germline CDR1 is MDHEN and CDR2 SYDVKM.

CDR3 amino acids: CASNSLAAHEQFF. The CDR3 region has the DNA TGTGCCAGTAATTCACTGGCGGCTCATGAGCAGTTCTTC. The V and J genes are TRBV19 and TRBJ2-1; D is undetermined. The V end lost 7 bases, the J end lost 8 bases, and 15 bases lay between the germline ends. Germline assignment: CDR1 LNHDA and CDR2 SQIVND (reference sequence). CDR3 length: 13 residues.

Only a few counts were recorded for this clonotype. The chain couples TRBV7-2 to TRBJ1-2; D is unresolved. The CDR3 contains 14 residues. V was pared by 5 bases and J by 0 bases, with 10 bases between. Germline V CDR1 and CDR2: SGHTA, FQGNSA. The CDR3 here is CASSPAVANYGYTF. The CDR3 region has the DNA TGTGCCAGCAGCCCGGCGGTAGCTAACTATGGCTACACCTTC. The full variable domain, its missing parts supplied by reference TRBV7-2 and TRBJ1-2, is GAGVSQSPSNKVTEKGKDVELRCDPISGHTALYWYRQSLGQGLEFLIYFQGNSAPDKSGLPSDRFSAERTGGSVSTLTIQRTQQEDSAVYLCASSPAVANYGYTFGSGTRLTVV.

There are a few counts of this clonotype. J is TRBJ1-1 and V is TRBV28, with TRBD1 matching 7 bases. V lost 5 bases, J lost 9 bases, and 12 bases stayed unmatched. Germline V lookup: CDR1 MDHEN, CDR2 SYDVKM. The CDR3 spans 14 residues. CDR3 residues: CASSRRTGGGKAFF. CDR3 in DNA: TGTGCCAGCAGTAGACGGACAGGAGGGGGGAAAGCTTTCTTT.

CDR3 in amino acids: CASSLERRTGELFF. The CDR3 DNA is TGCGCCAGCAGCTTGGAACGACGTACCGGGGAGCTGTTTTTT. The chain links TRBV5-1 to TRBJ2-2, with D unclear. V was trimmed by 0 bases and J by 5 bases, leaving 8 bases between them. The CDR3 totals 14 residues. The V gene's germline CDR1 is SGHRS and CDR2 YFSETQ.

The chain carries TRBV12-3 or TRBV12-4 and TRBJ2-6; tentatively, D is TRBD1 (6 bases). This CDR3 has 14 residues. Trimming took 3 bases from V and 10 from J, leaving 13 bases between them. The CDR3 region has the DNA TGTGCCAGCAGTTTCCACACAGGGCCAAACGTCCTGACTTTC. Encoded protein: CASSFHTGPNVLTF.

V is TRBV6-6 and J is TRBJ2-3; 7 bases align to TRBD2. The V gene's germline CDR1 is MNHNY and CDR2 SVGAGI (reference sequence). With V trimmed by 5 bases and J by 2 bases, 10 bases remained unmatched. The CDR3 consists of 16 residues. The CDR3 nucleotides read TGTGCCAGCAGTGACGCCGGGACTAAATACACAGATACGCAGTATTTT. It is translated as CASSDAGTKYTDTQYF.

This sequence joins TRBV7-4 and TRBJ2-5; the match to TRBD2 covers 10 bases. Trimming at V came to 10 bases and at J to 2 bases, leaving 19 bases not matched to a gene. CDR1 SGHVT and CDR2 SQSDAQ come from the germline V gene. The length of the CDR3 is 18 residues. In DNA form, the CDR3 reads TGTGCCACCACTCCGGGACTAGCGTGGCCTACCCGTCAAGAGACCCAGTACTTC. It encodes CATTPGLAWPTRQETQYF.

This clonotype has only one observation. This chain uses TRBV27 with TRBJ1-2; 7 nucleotides agree with TRBD1. The J segment lost 4 bases and the V segment lost 4 bases, leaving 15 bases of the junction unmatched. The CDR3 length is 17 residues. Per the germline V gene, CDR1 is MNHEY and CDR2 is SMNVEV (reference sequence). This CDR3 reads CASSSMSAGGRGYGYTF. The CDR3 coding sequence is TGTGCCAGCAGTTCTATGAGTGCAGGGGGTCGGGGCTATGGCTACACCTTC.

Only a few counts were recorded for this clonotype. The chain carries TRBV7-2 and TRBJ2-7, with D uncertain. The germline V gene encodes CDR1 SGHTA and CDR2 FQGNSA. V was pared by 5 bases and J by 3 bases, with 14 bases between. CDR3 length: 14 amino acids. CDR3 in amino acids: CASSVVRVDYEQYF. The CDR3 nucleotides are TGTGCCAGCAGCGTCGTTAGGGTGGACTACGAGCAGTACTTC.